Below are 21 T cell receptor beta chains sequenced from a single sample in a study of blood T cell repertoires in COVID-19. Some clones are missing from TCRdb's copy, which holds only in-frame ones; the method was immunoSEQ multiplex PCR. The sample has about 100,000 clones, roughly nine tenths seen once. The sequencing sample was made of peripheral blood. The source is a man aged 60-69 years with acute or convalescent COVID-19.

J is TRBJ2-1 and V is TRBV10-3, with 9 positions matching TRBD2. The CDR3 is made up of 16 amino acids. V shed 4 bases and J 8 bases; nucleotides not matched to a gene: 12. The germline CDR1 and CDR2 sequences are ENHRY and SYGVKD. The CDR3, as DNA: TGTGCCATCAGTGCGGCTAGCGGGAACGGGGGTCATGAGCAGTTCTTC. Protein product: CAISAASGNGGHEQFF.

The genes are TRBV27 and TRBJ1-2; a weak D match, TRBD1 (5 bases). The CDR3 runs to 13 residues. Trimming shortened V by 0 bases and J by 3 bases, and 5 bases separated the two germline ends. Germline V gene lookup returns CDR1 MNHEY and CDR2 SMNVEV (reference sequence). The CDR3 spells CASSLSTDYGYTF. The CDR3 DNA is TGTGCCAGCAGTTTATCGACAGACTATGGCTACACCTTC.

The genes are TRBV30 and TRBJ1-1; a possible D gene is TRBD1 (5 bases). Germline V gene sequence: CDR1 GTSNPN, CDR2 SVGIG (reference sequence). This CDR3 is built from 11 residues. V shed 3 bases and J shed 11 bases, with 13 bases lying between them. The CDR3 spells CAWRLPGVAFF. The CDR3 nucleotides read TGTGCCTGGAGGCTCCCGGGGGTGGCTTTCTTT.

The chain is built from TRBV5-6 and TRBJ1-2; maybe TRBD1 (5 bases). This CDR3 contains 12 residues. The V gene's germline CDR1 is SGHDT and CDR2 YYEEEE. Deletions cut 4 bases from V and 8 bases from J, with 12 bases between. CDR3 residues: CASSPGLGGYTF. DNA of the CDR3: TGTGCCAGCAGCCCAGGGTTAGGGGGCTACACCTTC.

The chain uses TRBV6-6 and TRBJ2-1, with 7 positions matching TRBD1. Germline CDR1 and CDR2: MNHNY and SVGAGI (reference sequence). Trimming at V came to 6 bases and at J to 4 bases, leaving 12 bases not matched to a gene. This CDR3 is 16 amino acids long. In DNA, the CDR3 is TGTGCCAGCAGCCCGAGACAGGGCGGGTTTTACAATGAGCAGTTCTTC. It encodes CASSPRQGGFYNEQFF.

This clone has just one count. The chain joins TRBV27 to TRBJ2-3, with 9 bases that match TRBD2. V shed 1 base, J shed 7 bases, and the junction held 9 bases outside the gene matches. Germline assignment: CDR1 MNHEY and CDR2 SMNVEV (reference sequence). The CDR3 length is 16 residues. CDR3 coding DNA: TGTGCCAGCAGTTTATGGCGGGAGGGCCGTATGAATACGCAGTATTTT. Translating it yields CASSLWREGRMNTQYF.

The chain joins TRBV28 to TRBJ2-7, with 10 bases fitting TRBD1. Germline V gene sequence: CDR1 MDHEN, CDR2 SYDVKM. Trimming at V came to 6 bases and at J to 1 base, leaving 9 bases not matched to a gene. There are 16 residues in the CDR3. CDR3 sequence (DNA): TGTGCCAGCAGGGGACCGGGACAGGGGATTTCCTACGAGCAGTACGTC. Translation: CASRGPGQGISYEQYV.

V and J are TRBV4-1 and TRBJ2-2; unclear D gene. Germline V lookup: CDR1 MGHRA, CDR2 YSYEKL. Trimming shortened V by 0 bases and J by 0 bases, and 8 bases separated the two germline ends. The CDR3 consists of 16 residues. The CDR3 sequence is CASSQDSGPNTGELFF. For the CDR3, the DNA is TGCGCCAGCAGCCAAGATTCAGGCCCGAACACCGGGGAGCTGTTTTTT.

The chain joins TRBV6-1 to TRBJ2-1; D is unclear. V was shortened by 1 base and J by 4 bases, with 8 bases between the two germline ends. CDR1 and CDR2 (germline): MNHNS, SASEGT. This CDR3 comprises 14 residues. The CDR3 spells CASSEGALYNEQFF. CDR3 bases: TGTGCCAGCAGTGAAGGGGCTCTATACAATGAGCAGTTCTTC.

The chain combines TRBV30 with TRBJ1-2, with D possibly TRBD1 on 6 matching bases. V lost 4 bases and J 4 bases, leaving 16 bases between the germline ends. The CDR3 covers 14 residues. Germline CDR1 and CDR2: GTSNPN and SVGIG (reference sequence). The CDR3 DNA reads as TGTGCCTGGACCCTCGCGGGGGGCGCCTATGGCTACACCTTC. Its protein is CAWTLAGGAYGYTF. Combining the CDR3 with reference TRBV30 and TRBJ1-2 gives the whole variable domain SQTIHQWPATLVQPVGSPLSLECTVEGTSNPNLYWYRQAAGRGLQLLFYSVGIGQISSEVPQNLSASRPQDRQFILSSKKLLLSDSGFYLCAWTLAGGAYGYTFGSGTRLTVV.

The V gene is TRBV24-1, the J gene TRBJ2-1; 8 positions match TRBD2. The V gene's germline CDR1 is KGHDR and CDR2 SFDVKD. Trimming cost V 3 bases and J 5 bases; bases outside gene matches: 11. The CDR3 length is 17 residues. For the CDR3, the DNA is TGTGCCACCAGTGATACCTCGTGGCGGGAGGATAACAATGAGCAGTTCTTC. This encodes CATSDTSWREDNNEQFF.

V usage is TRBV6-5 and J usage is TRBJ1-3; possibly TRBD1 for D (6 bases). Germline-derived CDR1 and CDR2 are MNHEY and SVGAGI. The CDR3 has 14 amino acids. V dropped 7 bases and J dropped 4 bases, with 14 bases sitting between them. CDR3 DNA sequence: TGTGCCAGCACTCCCAGGGGATACGGAAACACCATATATTTT. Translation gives CASTPRGYGNTIYF.

CDR3 loop: CASRQSAGTGHNEQFF. CDR3 sequence (DNA): TGTGCCAGCAGACAAAGCGCCGGGACAGGGCACAATGAGCAGTTCTTC. The chain joins TRBV3-1 (or the pseudogene TRBV3-2) to TRBJ2-1; TRBD1 matches 9 bases. The CDR3 extends over 16 amino acids. Germline V gene data show CDR1 as LGHDT and CDR2 as YNNKEL (reference sequence). After removal of 6 bases from V and 5 bases from J, the junction contained 11 bases not matched to a gene.

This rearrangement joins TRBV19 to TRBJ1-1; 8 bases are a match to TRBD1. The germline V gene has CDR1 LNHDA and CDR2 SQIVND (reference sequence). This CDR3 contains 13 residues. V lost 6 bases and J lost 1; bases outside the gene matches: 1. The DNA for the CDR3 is TGTGCCAGTAGCGGACAGGGGAACACTGAAGCTTTCTTT. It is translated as CASSGQGNTEAFF.

The CDR3 DNA sequence: TGTGCCACCAGCACTCGACAGGGTCTGACCGGGGAGCTGTTTTTT. This codes for CATSTRQGLTGELFF. The J gene is TRBJ2-2, the V gene TRBV15; 7 nucleotides align to TRBD1. The CDR3 is 15 amino acids. Germline CDR1 LNHNV, CDR2 YYDKDF (reference sequence). With 4 bases clipped from V and 5 bases from J, the junction kept 7 bases outside the gene matches. Full variable domain (rest looked up from reference TRBV15 and TRBJ2-2): DAMVIQNPRYQVTQFGKPVTLSCSQTLNHNVMYWYQQKSSQAPKLLFHYYDKDFNNEADTPDNFQSRRPNTSFCFLDIRSPGLGDTAMYLCATSTRQGLTGELFFGEGSRLTVL.

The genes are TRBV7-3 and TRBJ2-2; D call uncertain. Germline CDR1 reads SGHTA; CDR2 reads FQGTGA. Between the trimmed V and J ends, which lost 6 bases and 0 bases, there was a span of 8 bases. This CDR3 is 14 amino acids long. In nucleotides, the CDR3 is TGTGCCAGCAGTCGAACAGCGAACACCGGGGAGCTGTTTTTT. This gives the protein CASSRTANTGELFF.

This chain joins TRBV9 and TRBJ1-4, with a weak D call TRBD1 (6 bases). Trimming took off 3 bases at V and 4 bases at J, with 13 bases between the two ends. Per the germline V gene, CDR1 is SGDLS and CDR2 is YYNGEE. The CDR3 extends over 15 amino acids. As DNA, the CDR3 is TGTGCCAGCAGCGCCAGGGGTACCCTTAATGAAAAACTGTTTTTT. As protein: CASSARGTLNEKLFF.

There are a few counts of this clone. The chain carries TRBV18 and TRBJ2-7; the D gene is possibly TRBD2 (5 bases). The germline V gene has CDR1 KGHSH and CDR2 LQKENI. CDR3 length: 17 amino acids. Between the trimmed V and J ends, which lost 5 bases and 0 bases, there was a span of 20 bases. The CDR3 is CASSKWTPGTSSYEQYV. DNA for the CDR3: TGTGCCAGCTCAAAGTGGACCCCAGGAACTAGCTCCTACGAGCAGTACGTC.

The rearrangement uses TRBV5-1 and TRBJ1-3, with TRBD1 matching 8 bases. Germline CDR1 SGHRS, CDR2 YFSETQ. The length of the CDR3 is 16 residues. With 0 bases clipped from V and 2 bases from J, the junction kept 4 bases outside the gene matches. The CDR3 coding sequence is TGCGCCAGCAGCTTGGCTGGACAGGGAACTGGAAACACCATATATTTT. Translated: CASSLAGQGTGNTIYF. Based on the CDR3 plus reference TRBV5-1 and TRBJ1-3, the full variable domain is KAGVTQTPRYLIKTRGQQVTLSCSPISGHRSVSWYQQTPGQGLQFLFEYFSETQRNKGNFPGRFSGRQFSNSRSEMNVSTLELGDSALYLCASSLAGQGTGNTIYFGEGSWLTVV.

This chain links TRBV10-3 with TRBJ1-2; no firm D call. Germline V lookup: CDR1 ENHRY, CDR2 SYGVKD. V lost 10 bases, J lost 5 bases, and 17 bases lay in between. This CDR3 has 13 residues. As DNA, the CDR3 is TGTGCCAGCTTACCGGATGGAGAGTATGGCTACACCTTC. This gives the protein CASLPDGEYGYTF.

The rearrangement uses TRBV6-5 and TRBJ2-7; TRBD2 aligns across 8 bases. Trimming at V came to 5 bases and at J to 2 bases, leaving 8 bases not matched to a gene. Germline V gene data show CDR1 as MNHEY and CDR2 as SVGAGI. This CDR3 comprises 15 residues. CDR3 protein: CASSRALAATYEQYF. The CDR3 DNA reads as TGTGCCAGCAGTCGCGCACTAGCGGCAACCTACGAGCAGTACTTC.